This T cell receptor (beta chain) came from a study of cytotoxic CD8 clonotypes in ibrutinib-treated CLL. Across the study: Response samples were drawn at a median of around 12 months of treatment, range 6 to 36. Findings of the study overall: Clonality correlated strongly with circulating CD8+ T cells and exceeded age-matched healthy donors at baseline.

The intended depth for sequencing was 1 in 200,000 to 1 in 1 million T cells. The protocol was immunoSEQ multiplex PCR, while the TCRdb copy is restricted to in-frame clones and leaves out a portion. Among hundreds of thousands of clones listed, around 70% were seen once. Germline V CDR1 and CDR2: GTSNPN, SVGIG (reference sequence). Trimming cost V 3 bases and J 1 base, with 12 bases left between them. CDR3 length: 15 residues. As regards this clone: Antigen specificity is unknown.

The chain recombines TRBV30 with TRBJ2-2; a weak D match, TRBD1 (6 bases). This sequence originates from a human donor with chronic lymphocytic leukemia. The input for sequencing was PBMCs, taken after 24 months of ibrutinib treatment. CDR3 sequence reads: CAWRSRGQNTGELFF. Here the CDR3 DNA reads TGTGCCTGGAGATCGAGGGGACAGAACACCGGGGAGCTGTTTTTT.